This TCR beta chain came from a study of T-cell memory formation after mild COVID-19. TCRdb re-analysed the 5' RACE reads in MiXCR, keeping a single row per CDR3 protein. The sample comprises roughly 260,000 distinct CDR3 sequences, less than 20% of which are singletons, and approximately 3.4% rests with the top ten. The CDR3 consists of 14 residues. From germline, CDR1 is LGHDT and CDR2 YNNKEL (reference sequence). The V end was cut by 3 bases, the J end by 1 base, with 9 bases between. The sample was PBMCs or a T cell subset sorted from them (not recorded which). This TCR derives from a man aged 18 to 30 who had mild COVID-19 (a few samples of this study predate the infection). Cell type and time point are not known. The V call is TRBV3-1, the J call TRBJ2-5; no clear D. The CDR3: CASSHSEAQETQYF. Here the CDR3 DNA reads TGTGCCAGCAGCCACTCCGAAGCCCAAGAGACCCAGTACTTC.